The rows below give T cell receptor beta chains drawn from one sample of a study of beta chain features in type 1 diabetes. The repertoire was sequenced with immunoSEQ multiplex PCR; TCRdb's copy has only in-frame clones and lacks some. Found here are around 150,000 clones, under 9.5% of them singletons; the top ten hold nearly 0.65%. Sequenced material: central memory CD4+ T cells from blood. The receptors here all came from a man younger than 35 in good health. CDR3s include the opening cysteine and the closing phenylalanine or tryptophan. D genes are given only for firm matches. Clone size is not always given. Where it is, it says once, few, many or a class for expanded clones.

cdr3_length d_call j_call clone_size v_call cdr3_nt cdr3_aa
16 TRBD1 TRBJ2-2 - TRBV2 TGTGCCAGCAGAATGACAGGGGGGGCGAACACCGGGGAGCTGTTTTTT CASRMTGGANTGELFF
14 TRBD2 TRBJ2-2 - TRBV11-1 TGTGCCAGCACCGGACTAGCGGACACCGGGGAGCTGTTTTTT CASTGLADTGELFF
12 TRBD1 TRBJ1-1 many TRBV18 TGTGCCAGCTCACTGGGACAGAATGAAGCTTTCTTT CASSLGQNEAFF
14 - TRBJ2-5 - TRBV7-2 TGTGCCAGCAGCTTGTTTAGCGGACAAGAGACCCAGTACTTC CASSLFSGQETQYF
14 TRBD2 TRBJ2-3 many TRBV10-3 TGTGCCATCAGGACTAGCGGGGGGGCAGATACGCAGTATTTT CAIRTSGGADTQYF
15 TRBD1 TRBJ2-7 few TRBV10-3 TGTGCCATCAGGGACTCCCCGGGACAGAGCTACGAGCAGTACTTC CAIRDSPGQSYEQYF
17 TRBD2 TRBJ2-1 - TRBV4-2 TGTGCCAGCAGCCAATCCGGGACTAGCGCTACCTACAATGAGCAGTTCTTC CASSQSGTSATYNEQFF
18 TRBD1 TRBJ2-6 few TRBV27 TGTGCCAGCAGTCCACCGGGACAGGGGGCGCCGGGGGCCAACGTCCTGACTTTC CASSPPGQGAPGANVLTF
15 - TRBJ2-7 - TRBV30 TGTGCCTGGAGTGTACGCGGGACCGGCACCTACGAGCAGTACTTC CAWSVRGTGTYEQYF
16 - TRBJ1-1 few TRBV27 TGTGCCAGCAGCCCAACACAGGGCCGTTGGGGGACTGAAGCTTTCTTT CASSPTQGRWGTEAFF
13 - TRBJ2-7 - TRBV7-3 TGTGCCAGCAGCTCCACCGGGGGCTACGAGCAGTACTTC CASSSTGGYEQYF
12 - TRBJ1-1 - TRBV7-2 TGTGCCAGCAGCACCTCTGGAGGTGAAGCTTTCTTT CASSTSGGEAFF
14 - TRBJ1-2 - TRBV15 TGTGCCACCAGCAGAGATTGGGCTGCCGATGGCTACACCTTC CATSRDWAADGYTF
13 - TRBJ2-3 many TRBV28 TGTGCCAGCAGTTTGTCGGGTGACAGTACGCAGTATTTT CASSLSGDSTQYF
14 - TRBJ1-2 - TRBV7-2 TGTGCCAGCACCCTTAATCAGGGGAACTATGGCTACACCTTC CASTLNQGNYGYTF
18 - TRBJ2-5 - TRBV4-1 TGCGCCAGCAGCCACGCAAGGGGAGGTAGCGCCTGGGGAGAGACCCAGTACTTC CASSHARGGSAWGETQYF
16 - TRBJ1-3 few TRBV18 TGTGCCAGCTCACCGTGGGGTGGGGCCGCTGGAAACACCATATATTTT CASSPWGGAAGNTIYF
15 TRBD2 TRBJ2-1 few TRBV18 TGTGCCAGCTCACCAAAACTAGCGGAGGGCAATGAGCAGTTCTTC CASSPKLAEGNEQFF
15 - TRBJ1-3 - TRBV4-3 TGCGCCAGCAGCCAGCAGGGGTCCGCTGGAAACACCATATATTTT CASSQQGSAGNTIYF
18 - TRBJ2-6 - TRBV5-1 TGCGCCAGCAGCTTACGGACACTTAATCCCTCTGGGGCCAACGTCCTGACTTTC CASSLRTLNPSGANVLTF
15 TRBD2 TRBJ2-1 few TRBV5-1 TGCGCCAGCAGCTTGGGTGCTAGCGGCCACAATGAGCAGTTCTTC CASSLGASGHNEQFF
14 - TRBJ2-7 few TRBV7-9 TGTGCCAGCAGCGTCCAGGGTTACACCTACGAGCAGTACTTC CASSVQGYTYEQYF
18 TRBD1 TRBJ1-1 few TRBV18 TGTGCCAGCTCACCATTAAACAGTGTGACAGGGGGCCGCACTGAAGCTTTCTTT CASSPLNSVTGGRTEAFF
14 TRBD1 TRBJ1-2 - TRBV6-6 TGTGCCAGCAGTAACGACAGGGTGGGCTATGGCTACACCTTC CASSNDRVGYGYTF
16 TRBD2 TRBJ2-1 many TRBV7-9 TGTGCCAGCAACCCCTGGGGGGCTAGCGGGACTAATGAGCAGTTCTTC CASNPWGASGTNEQFF
14 - TRBJ1-5 few TRBV28 TGTGCCAGCAGTTTAAGTCAGGAAAGACAGCCCCAGCATTTT CASSLSQERQPQHF
14 - TRBJ1-1 many TRBV7-2 TGTGCCAGCAGCTTAGCACAGGAGAACACTGAAGCTTTCTTT CASSLAQENTEAFF
17 TRBD1 TRBJ1-4 - TRBV2 TGTGCCAGCAGTGCCTCCCGGGACAGGCCCTTTAATGAAAAACTGTTTTTT CASSASRDRPFNEKLFF
13 - TRBJ2-5 many TRBV18 TGTGCCAGCTCACTGAGGCGGGATGAGACCCAGTACTTC CASSLRRDETQYF